The 5 T cell receptor beta chains listed next were all sequenced from one sample in a study of T cells in Graves' hyperthyroidism and ophthalmopathy. The investigators amplified TCR beta CDR3 regions from RNA transcripts. Researchers ran a first-round RT-PCR on the TCR CDR3 using the HTBI primer set. Each CDR3 protein is one row after TCRdb ran MiXCR on the multiplex PCR reads. The sample yields 250,000 to 300,000 distinct CDR3 sequences, more than 12% seen once. The sample comprised blood. The receptors stem from a woman aged 40 to 50 with Graves' hyperthyroidism that later progressed to Graves' ophthalmopathy.

This clonotype was found a few times. The gene calls are TRBV6-1 and TRBJ2-6; no reliable D call. The V end was cut by 8 bases, the J end by 6 bases, with 2 bases between. The CDR3 runs 10 residues. Germline V gene data show CDR1 as MNHNS and CDR2 as SASEGT. The CDR3 loop is CASEANVLTF. The DNA for the CDR3 is TGTGCCAGCGAGGCCAACGTCCTGACTTTC.

This clonotype was seen repeatedly, ten times or more. The chain has TRBV28 and TRBJ2-6, with TRBD1 matching over 9 bases. The CDR3 runs to 19 residues. Trimming at V came to 6 bases and at J to 1 base, leaving 13 bases not matched to a gene. Germline V gene lookup returns CDR1 MDHEN and CDR2 SYDVKM. DNA of the CDR3: TGTGCCAGCAGGCGGCTAACAGGGGGCTTAATATCTGGGGCCAACGTCCTGACTTTC. Translation gives CASRRLTGGLISGANVLTF.

In its sample, this clonotype was seen many times. The chain combines TRBV2 with TRBJ2-7; D is possibly TRBD1 (5 bases). CDR1 and CDR2 from the germline V gene are SNHLY and FYNNEI. V was shortened by 2 bases and J by 9 bases, with 11 bases between the two germline ends. This CDR3 spans 12 amino acids. The CDR3, as DNA: TGTGCCAGCAGTGAACCACGTCAGGGGCAGTACTTC. Translation gives CASSEPRQGQYF.

This clonotype has at least ten counts. This rearrangement joins TRBV18 to TRBJ1-2; TRBD1 agrees at 8 bases. Losses at the gene ends were 6 bases for V and 8 bases for J; bases not matched to a gene: 11. The CDR3 loop spans 14 amino acids. The germline V gene has CDR1 KGHSH and CDR2 LQKENI. The CDR3 DNA reads as TGTGCCAGCTCCCTGGACAGGGATGGACGGGGCTACACCTTC. As protein: CASSLDRDGRGYTF.

V is TRBV9 and J is TRBJ1-6; D is undetermined. Germline-derived CDR1 and CDR2 are SGDLS and YYNGEE. The CDR3 length is 12 residues. Trimming left V 0 bases short and J 12 bases short, with 7 bases between. The CDR3 nucleotides are TGTGCCAGCAGCGTAGGTTCGGGACCCCTCCACTTT. It encodes CASSVGSGPLHF. Supplemented by reference TRBV9 and TRBJ1-6, the full variable domain reads DSGVTQTPKHLITATGQRVTLRCSPRSGDLSVYWYQQSLDQGLQFLIQYYNGEERAKGNILERFSAQQFPDLHSELNLSSLELGDSALYFCASSVGSGPLHFGNGTRLTVT.